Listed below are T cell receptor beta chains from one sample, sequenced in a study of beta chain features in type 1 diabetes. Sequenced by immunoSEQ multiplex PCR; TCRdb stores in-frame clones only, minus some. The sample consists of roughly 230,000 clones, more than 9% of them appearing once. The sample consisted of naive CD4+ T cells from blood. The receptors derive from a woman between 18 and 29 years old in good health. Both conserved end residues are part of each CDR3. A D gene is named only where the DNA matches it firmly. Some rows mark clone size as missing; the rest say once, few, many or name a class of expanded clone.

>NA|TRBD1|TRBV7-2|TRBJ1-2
CASSMGQGAGYTF
TGTGCCAGCAGCATGGGACAGGGCGCTGGCTACACCTTC
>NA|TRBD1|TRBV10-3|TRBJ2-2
CAISSDRITGELFF
TGTGCCATCAGTTCGGACAGGATTACCGGGGAGCTGTTTTTT
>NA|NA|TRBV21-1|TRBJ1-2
CASSLSEDDRYGYTF
TGTGCCAGCAGCTTGTCTGAGGATGATCGCTATGGCTACACCTTC
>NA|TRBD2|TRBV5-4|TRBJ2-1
CASSLPGLAGVEQFF
TGTGCCAGCAGCTTACCGGGACTAGCGGGAGTGGAGCAGTTCTTC
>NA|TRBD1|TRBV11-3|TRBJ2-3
CASSPRTGASTDTQYF
TGTGCCAGCAGCCCCCGGACAGGGGCTAGCACAGATACGCAGTATTTT
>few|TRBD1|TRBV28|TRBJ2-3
CASSPTLGTGSDTQYF
TGTGCCAGCAGTCCGACACTCGGGACAGGGTCGGATACGCAGTATTTT
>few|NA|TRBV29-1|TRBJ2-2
CSVELGGTPNTGELFF
TGCAGCGTTGAACTCGGAGGCACCCCGAACACCGGGGAGCTGTTTTTT
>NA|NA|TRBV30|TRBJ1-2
CAWSVLRVAANYGYTF
TGTGCCTGGAGTGTACTACGAGTGGCAGCGAACTATGGCTACACCTTC
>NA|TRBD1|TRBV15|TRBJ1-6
CATSRDQWTGGSPLHF
TGTGCCACCAGCAGAGATCAGTGGACAGGAGGTTCACCCCTCCACTTT
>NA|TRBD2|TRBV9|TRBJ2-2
CASSVTSGGGELFF
TGTGCCAGCAGCGTAACTAGCGGGGGCGGGGAGCTGTTTTTT
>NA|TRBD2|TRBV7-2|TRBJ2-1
CASSLGGSGGAYEQFF
TGTGCCAGCAGCTTAGGGGGCAGCGGGGGGGCATATGAGCAGTTCTTC
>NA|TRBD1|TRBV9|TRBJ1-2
CASSVGGQGAIYGYTF
TGTGCCAGCAGCGTAGGGGGACAGGGGGCTATCTATGGCTACACCTTC
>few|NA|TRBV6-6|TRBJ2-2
CARFHIHTGELFF
TGTGCCAGGTTCCACATCCACACCGGGGAGCTGTTTTTT
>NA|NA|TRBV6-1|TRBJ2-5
CASSEWQGTQETQYF
TGTGCCAGCAGTGAGTGGCAGGGAACCCAAGAGACCCAGTACTTC
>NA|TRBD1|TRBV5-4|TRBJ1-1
CASSKPDRSRAEAFF
TGTGCCAGCAGCAAGCCGGACAGGAGTCGCGCTGAAGCTTTCTTT
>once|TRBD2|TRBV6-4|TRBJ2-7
CASSPLAGGPGEQYF
TGTGCCAGCAGCCCACTAGCGGGAGGGCCGGGGGAGCAGTACTTC
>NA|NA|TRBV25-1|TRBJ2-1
CARLAQRAYNEQFF
TGTGCCAGACTCGCACAGAGAGCCTACAATGAGCAGTTCTTC
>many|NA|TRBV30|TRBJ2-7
CAWSSQPSYEQYF
TGTGCCTGGAGTTCCCAACCGAGCTACGAGCAGTACTTC
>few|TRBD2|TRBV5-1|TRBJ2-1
CASSLVAGGDNEQFF
TGCGCCAGCAGCTTGGTCGCTGGGGGGGACAATGAGCAGTTCTTC
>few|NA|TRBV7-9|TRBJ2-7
CASSLGQAALYEQYF
TGTGCCAGCAGCTTAGGACAGGCGGCCCTCTACGAGCAGTACTTC
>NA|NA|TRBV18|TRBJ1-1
CASSPARGTEAFF
TGTGCCAGCTCACCAGCCAGGGGCACTGAAGCTTTCTTT
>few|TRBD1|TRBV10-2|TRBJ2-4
CASSATGAAKNIQYF
TGCGCCAGCAGTGCGACAGGGGCAGCCAAAAACATTCAGTACTTC
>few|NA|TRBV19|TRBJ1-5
CASSRGQPQHF
TGTGCCAGTAGTAGAGGTCAGCCCCAGCATTTT
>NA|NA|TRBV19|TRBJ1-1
CASSWIQGNSEAFF
TGTGCCAGTTCTTGGATACAGGGCAACAGTGAAGCTTTCTTT
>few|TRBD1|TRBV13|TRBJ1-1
CASSSWTGDTEAFF
TGTGCCAGCAGCTCTTGGACAGGAGACACTGAAGCTTTCTTT
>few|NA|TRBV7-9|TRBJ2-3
CASSQSSTDTQYF
TGTGCCAGCAGCCAATCCAGCACAGATACGCAGTATTTT
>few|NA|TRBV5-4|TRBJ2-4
CASSRRLTTDENIQYF
TGTGCCAGCAGCCGGCGACTGACTACGGACGAAAACATTCAGTACTTC
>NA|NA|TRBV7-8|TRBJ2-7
CASSLIQSGQYF
TGTGCCAGCAGCTTAATTCAGAGCGGGCAGTACTTC
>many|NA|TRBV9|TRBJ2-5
CASSVGGDSQETQYF
TGTGCCAGCAGCGTAGGGGGGGACAGCCAAGAGACCCAGTACTTC
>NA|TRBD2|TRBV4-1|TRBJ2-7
CASSQPTSGSSYEQYF
TGCGCCAGCAGCCAACCTACTAGCGGTAGCTCCTACGAGCAGTACTTC
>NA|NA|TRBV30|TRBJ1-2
CAWSQAGSLYGYTF
TGTGCCTGGAGTCAAGCGGGGAGCCTCTATGGCTACACCTTC
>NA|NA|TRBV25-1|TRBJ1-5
CASSESYGDQPQHF
TGTGCCAGCAGTGAATCCTACGGGGATCAGCCCCAGCATTTT
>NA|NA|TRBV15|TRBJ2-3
CATSRGRTDTQYF
TGTGCCACCAGCAGAGGCAGGACAGATACGCAGTATTTT
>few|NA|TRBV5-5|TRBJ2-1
CASSSESPYNEQFF
TGTGCCAGCAGCTCAGAATCGCCTTACAATGAGCAGTTCTTC
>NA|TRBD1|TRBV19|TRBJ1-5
CASSIPGQGRQPQHF
TGTGCCAGTAGTATCCCGGGACAGGGCAGGCAGCCCCAGCATTTT
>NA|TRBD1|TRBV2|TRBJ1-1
CASMPMGQTEAFF
TGTGCCAGCATGCCAATGGGACAGACTGAAGCTTTCTTT
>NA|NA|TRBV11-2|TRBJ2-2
CASSLEWQGGTKLFF
TGTGCCAGCAGCTTAGAGTGGCAGGGAGGCACGAAGCTGTTTTTT
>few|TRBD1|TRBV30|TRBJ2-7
CAWTRTGISYEQYF
TGTGCCTGGACCCGGACAGGGATCTCCTACGAGCAGTACTTC
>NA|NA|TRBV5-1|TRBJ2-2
CASSLVVGALNTGELFF
TGCGCCAGCAGCTTGGTAGTCGGAGCCCTGAACACCGGGGAGCTGTTTTTT